The 24 T cell receptor beta chains below were found in one sample sequenced in a study of T cell responses to AZD1222 COVID-19 vaccine. Sequenced by immunoSEQ multiplex PCR; TCRdb stores in-frame clones only, minus some. The data contain 120,000 to 150,000 clones, almost 95% of them singletons. The sample here was peripheral blood, taken 28 days after the second AZD1222 dose. These receptors all come from an adult who received the AZD1222 COVID-19 vaccine.

The gene calls are TRBV7-2 and TRBJ1-5, with unresolved D. From germline, CDR1 is SGHTA and CDR2 FQGNSA. V was trimmed by 2 bases and J by 0 bases, leaving 11 bases between them. The CDR3 totals 16 residues. CDR3 sequence reads: CASSLWSFYSNQPQHF. CDR3 DNA: TGTGCCAGCAGCTTATGGTCTTTCTATAGCAATCAGCCCCAGCATTTT.

This clone was detected a few times. The chain is built from TRBV14 and TRBJ2-3, with 7 positions matching TRBD1. Trimming at V came to 4 bases and at J to 1 base, leaving 5 bases not matched to a gene. This CDR3 comprises 15 residues. Germline loops: CDR1 SGHDN, CDR2 FVKESK. The CDR3 region has the DNA TGTGCCAGCAGCCGGCATGGGACAGGCACAGATACGCAGTATTTT. Translating it yields CASSRHGTGTDTQYF.

The chain carries TRBV5-5 and TRBJ1-2; 7 positions agree with TRBD1. Per germline, CDR1 SGHKS and CDR2 YYEKEE (reference sequence). The trim removed 2 bases at V and 5 bases at J, leaving 0 bases unmatched. The CDR3 runs to 12 residues. CDR3 sequence: CASSLQGYGYTF. CDR3 sequence (DNA): TGTGCCAGCAGCTTACAGGGGTATGGCTACACCTTC.

The chain combines TRBV30 with TRBJ1-1; D gene ambiguous. The CDR3 is made up of 13 amino acids. The germline V gene has CDR1 GTSNPN and CDR2 SVGIG (reference sequence). Between the trimmed V and J ends, which lost 1 base and 1 base, there was a span of 7 bases. For the CDR3, the DNA is TGTGCCTGGAGTGAAAGGGAGAACACTGAAGCTTTCTTT. It encodes CAWSERENTEAFF.

V is TRBV4-1 and J is TRBJ1-1; D remains unclear. Germline-derived CDR1 and CDR2 are MGHRA and YSYEKL. This CDR3 spans 15 amino acids. V lost 0 bases and J 4 bases, leaving 12 bases between the germline ends. Written as DNA, the CDR3 is TGCGCCAGCAGCCAAGAGGGCATTATTAGCACTGAAGCTTTCTTT. Encoded protein: CASSQEGIISTEAFF.

The chain combines TRBV3-1 (or the pseudogene TRBV3-2) with TRBJ1-3, with TRBD1 as a possible D gene (6 bases). Germline V lookup: CDR1 LGHDT, CDR2 YNNKEL (reference sequence). This CDR3 has 12 amino acids. V gave up 5 bases and J gave up 8 bases, with 10 bases separating them. CDR3 coding DNA: TGTGCCAGCAGCGCACAGGGTTACACCATATATTTT. Encoded protein: CASSAQGYTIYF.

J is TRBJ2-1 and V is TRBV2; 9 nucleotides align to TRBD1. This CDR3 has 15 amino acids. The germline V gene encodes CDR1 SNHLY and CDR2 FYNNEI. V lost 6 bases to trimming and J lost 6 bases; unmatched junction nucleotides: 9. Written as DNA, the CDR3 is TGTGCCAGCAGGGCAGGACAGGGGATAGGCAATGAGCAGTTCTTC. It is translated as CASRAGQGIGNEQFF.

The V and J genes are TRBV6-5 and TRBJ1-2, with D perhaps matching TRBD1 (5 bases). The CDR3 has 15 residues. Deletions cut 0 bases from V and 5 bases from J, with 13 bases between. Germline V gene sequence: CDR1 MNHEY, CDR2 SVGAGI. The DNA of the CDR3 is TGTGCCAGCAGTTACTCCGGGGCCTGGAAATATGGCTACACCTTC. Protein: CASSYSGAWKYGYTF.

This clone was picked up a small number of times. The rearrangement links TRBV9 to TRBJ1-5; D is unclear. The CDR3 is made up of 15 amino acids. V lost 0 bases and J 2 bases, leaving 9 bases between the germline ends. Germline V gives CDR1 SGDLS, CDR2 YYNGEE. The CDR3 nucleotides are TGTGCCAGCAGCGTAGGGTCCGGGGGCAATCAGCCCCAGCATTTT. Translating gives CASSVGSGGNQPQHF.

The J gene is TRBJ1-1, the V gene TRBV10-3; 8 bases map to TRBD1. Germline V gene sequence: CDR1 ENHRY, CDR2 SYGVKD. The CDR3 has 14 residues. The ends lost 9 bases at V and 0 bases at J; junction bases unmatched: 6. CDR3 amino acids: CAIQGGPVNTEAFF. The CDR3 DNA is TGTGCCATACAGGGGGGTCCGGTGAACACTGAAGCTTTCTTT.

V usage is TRBV24-1 and J usage is TRBJ2-2, with D perhaps matching TRBD1 (6 bases). Germline V gene data show CDR1 as KGHDR and CDR2 as SFDVKD. V lost 7 bases to trimming and J lost 6 bases, with 8 bases between them. This CDR3 spans 12 amino acids. The CDR3 spells CATRQGAGELFF. CDR3 nucleotides: TGTGCCACCAGACAGGGTGCCGGGGAGCTGTTTTTT.

The rearrangement joins TRBV19 to TRBJ1-4, with D possibly matching TRBD1 (6 bases). CDR3 size: 14 residues. Trimming pared 10 bases from V and 2 bases from J, leaving 14 bases between. CDR1 is LNHDA and CDR2 is SQIVND in the germline V gene (reference sequence). The CDR3 DNA follows: TGTGCCACAAAAGGGGGAATGACTAATGAAAAACTGTTTTTT. It is translated as CATKGGMTNEKLFF. The full variable domain, its missing parts supplied by reference TRBV19 and TRBJ1-4, is DGGITQSPKYLFRKEGQNVTLSCEQNLNHDAMYWYRQDPGQGLRLIYYSQIVNDFQKGDIAEGYSVSREKKESFPLTVTSAQKNPTAFYLCATKGGMTNEKLFFGSGTQLSVL.

The rearrangement joins TRBV27 to TRBJ1-1; no firm D call. CDR3 length: 14 residues. Germline-derived CDR1 and CDR2 are MNHEY and SMNVEV (reference sequence). V was clipped by 7 bases and J by 4 bases, with 16 bases between them. CDR3 protein: CASNSLQASTEAFF. CDR3 nucleotides: TGTGCCAGCAACTCCCTCCAGGCTAGCACTGAAGCTTTCTTT.

The gene calls are TRBV5-6 and TRBJ1-6; 9 nucleotides align to TRBD1. The CDR3 is made up of 15 amino acids. Germline V CDR1 and CDR2: SGHDT, YYEEEE. V lost 3 bases to trimming and J lost 7 bases; unmatched junction nucleotides: 5. The chain's CDR3 is CASSWGQGRNSPLHF. In DNA, the CDR3 is TGTGCCAGCAGCTGGGGACAGGGTCGGAATTCACCCCTCCACTTT.

V usage is TRBV4-1 and J usage is TRBJ2-7; 10 positions agree with TRBD2. CDR3 length: 16 residues. The germline V gene encodes CDR1 MGHRA and CDR2 YSYEKL. V gave up 1 base and J gave up 4 bases; unmatched junction bases: 7. The chain's CDR3 is CASSQVASGSWYEQYF. CDR3 coding DNA: TGCGCCAGCAGCCAAGTTGCTAGCGGGAGTTGGTACGAGCAGTACTTC.

This clone appeared a single time. The rearrangement joins TRBV2 to TRBJ1-2, with TRBD1 matching 11 bases. Germline CDR1 is SNHLY and CDR2 is FYNNEI. Trimming removed 6 bases from V and 6 bases from J; junction bases left unmatched: 9. The CDR3 loop spans 15 amino acids. The CDR3 loop is CASRDGGQGAHGYTF. The CDR3 bases are TGTGCCAGCAGAGACGGTGGACAGGGGGCGCATGGCTACACCTTC.

The gene calls are TRBV29-1 and TRBJ2-4, with D possibly TRBD1 on 5 matching bases. The V and J ends lost 7 bases and 0 bases respectively, with 10 bases between them. The CDR3 runs to 13 residues. In germline, CDR1 is SQVTM, CDR2 ANQGSEA. Here the CDR3 DNA reads TGCAGCGCAAAGACAGCAGCCAAAAACATTCAGTACTTC. Its protein is CSAKTAAKNIQYF.

The J gene is TRBJ2-1, the V gene TRBV10-2; 9 bases agree with TRBD2. Germline CDR1 and CDR2: WSHSY and SAAADI. J was trimmed by 9 bases and V by 7 bases; bases with no gene match: 4. The length of the CDR3 is 12 residues. CDR3 region: CASTLTSGEQFF. DNA for the CDR3: TGCGCCAGCACCCTGACTAGCGGTGAGCAGTTCTTC.

The chain combines TRBV5-8 with TRBJ1-4; D remains unclear. Germline V lookup: CDR1 SGHTS, CDR2 YDEGEE. The germline V and J ends were trimmed by 2 bases and 0 bases, with 11 bases remaining between them. The CDR3 totals 16 residues. The CDR3 here is CASSFWASATNEKLFF. The CDR3 DNA reads as TGTGCCAGCAGCTTTTGGGCCAGCGCAACTAATGAAAAACTGTTTTTT.

The rearrangement joins TRBV20-1 to TRBJ2-5; 10 nucleotides line up with TRBD2. This CDR3 has 15 residues. V dropped 3 bases and J dropped 5; count of bases not matched to a gene: 9. The germline V gene encodes CDR1 DFQATT and CDR2 SNEGSKA (reference sequence). In nucleotides, the CDR3 is TGCAGTGCTAGTACGGCTAGCGGGGGCCAGGAGACCCAGTACTTC. Its translation is CSASTASGGQETQYF.

The chain joins TRBV5-6 to TRBJ1-1; unclear D gene. Trimming shortened V by 2 bases and J by 4 bases, and 6 bases separated the two germline ends. The CDR3 extends over 12 amino acids. Germline V gives CDR1 SGHDT, CDR2 YYEEEE. The CDR3 DNA reads as TGTGCCAGCAGCTTACTCCTCACTGAAGCTTTCTTT. Residues: CASSLLLTEAFF. Combining the CDR3 with reference TRBV5-6 and TRBJ1-1 gives the whole variable domain DAGVTQSPTHLIKTRGQQVTLRCSPKSGHDTVSWYQQALGQGPQFIFQYYEEEERQRGNFPDRFSGHQFPNYSSELNVNALLLGDSALYLCASSLLLTEAFFGQGTRLTVV.

The V call is TRBV18, the J call TRBJ2-7, with 8 bases fitting TRBD1. Germline V CDR1 and CDR2: KGHSH, LQKENI. Trimming removed 5 bases from V and 0 bases from J; junction bases left unmatched: 6. This CDR3 region has 15 residues. CDR3 coding DNA: TGTGCCAGCTCAAACCGGGACAGGAGCTCCTACGAGCAGTACTTC. Its translation: CASSNRDRSSYEQYF.

DNA for the CDR3: TGTGCCAGCACCGGGTTGGGTTGGGAGACCCAGTACTTC. Protein: CASTGLGWETQYF. The chain links TRBV2 to TRBJ2-5; D unresolved. This CDR3 has 13 amino acids. Trimming removed 7 bases at V and 5 bases at J, with 14 bases between. CDR1 is SNHLY and CDR2 is FYNNEI in the germline V gene.

The chain couples TRBV30 to TRBJ1-1, with a possible D match to TRBD1 (6 bases). Germline V lookup: CDR1 GTSNPN, CDR2 SVGIG (reference sequence). The CDR3 is 12 residues long. Trimming removed 0 bases from V and 11 bases from J, with 13 bases in between. The CDR3 coding sequence is TGTGCCTGGAGTGTTTGGGACATATCGGCTTTCTTT. It specifies CAWSVWDISAFF.